The 16 T cell receptor beta chains listed next were all sequenced from one sample in a study of blood T cells in healthy people across ages. It was with a sample-barcoded 5' primer and a J-beta primer mix that a second PCR of about 6 to 12 cycles was run. A single record per CDR3 protein comes from TCRdb applying MiXCR to the 5' RACE reads. The sample carries 800,000 or so distinct CDR3 sequences, 60% to 80% recorded once. Sequenced sample: blood. All receptors derive from a man aged 30 to 45 in good health.

The V gene is TRBV28, the J gene TRBJ2-1, with TRBD2 matching over 10 bases. The CDR3 is 17 amino acids. The trim removed 3 bases at V and 3 bases at J, leaving 8 bases unmatched. Per germline, CDR1 MDHEN and CDR2 SYDVKM. The DNA for the CDR3 is TGTGCCAGCAGTTTTCCCCGTAGCGGGGGGATCTACAATGAGCAGTTCTTC. This encodes CASSFPRSGGIYNEQFF.

The chain carries TRBV6-5 and TRBJ1-5; 7 bases align to TRBD1. J lost 7 bases, V lost 6 bases, and 6 bases had no gene match. The CDR3 runs to 13 residues. Germline CDR1 and CDR2: MNHEY and SVGAGI. CDR3 amino acids: CASSRQGIQPQHF. The DNA of the CDR3 is TGTGCCAGCAGCCGACAGGGAATCCAGCCCCAGCATTTT.

This rearrangement joins TRBV25-1 to TRBJ1-6; D is uncertain. The CDR3 is 15 amino acids. The V gene's germline CDR1 is MGHDK and CDR2 SYGVNS. V shed 5 bases and J shed 8 bases, with 16 bases lying between them. CDR3 region: CASSSGGRWDSPLHF. In DNA form, the CDR3 reads TGTGCCAGCAGTTCAGGAGGGAGATGGGATTCACCCCTCCACTTT.

This clonotype occurred a few times. This chain connects TRBV20-1 to TRBJ2-1; tentatively, D is TRBD1 (5 bases). The CDR3 is 14 amino acids. Germline CDR1 DFQATT, CDR2 SNEGSKA (reference sequence). The V end was cut by 3 bases, the J end by 8 bases, with 17 bases between. The CDR3: CSASWGPRDDEQFF. CDR3 nucleotide sequence: TGCAGTGCTAGTTGGGGCCCCAGGGATGATGAGCAGTTCTTC.

The rearrangement links TRBV10-3 to TRBJ1-5; unclear D gene. Trimming stripped 11 bases from V and 4 bases from J, with 9 bases between. Per germline, CDR1 ENHRY and CDR2 SYGVKD. This CDR3 contains 11 residues. CDR3 residues: CAAGRNQPQHF. CDR3 sequence (DNA): TGTGCCGCGGGGAGGAATCAGCCCCAGCATTTT.

The chain employs TRBV7-2 and TRBJ2-3, with 8 bases matching TRBD2. The CDR3 has 15 residues. Unmatched junction bases numbered 13, after V lost 5 bases and J lost 9 bases. Per germline, CDR1 SGHTA and CDR2 FQGNSA. The CDR3 is CASSPRLLAGGTQYF. The CDR3 region has the DNA TGTGCCAGCAGCCCGAGGTTGCTGGCGGGGGGCACGCAGTATTTT.

This clonotype was picked up a small number of times. The J gene is TRBJ2-6, the V gene TRBV20-1; tentative D call: TRBD2 (6 bases). V was clipped by 6 bases and J by 4 bases, with 22 bases between them. In germline, CDR1 is DFQATT, CDR2 SNEGSKA (reference sequence). This CDR3 contains 17 residues. The CDR3 DNA reads TGCAGTGCCTCACTGACGGGACTTCAATCCGGGGCCAACGTCCTGACTTTC. Residues: CSASLTGLQSGANVLTF.

The rearrangement links TRBV4-2 to TRBJ1-6; 7 positions match TRBD1. CDR3 length: 17 amino acids. CDR1 is LGHNA, CDR2 YNFKEQ, per germline. The V and J ends lost 1 base and 7 bases, in that order; junction bases with no gene match: 10. CDR3 sequence (DNA): TGTGCCAGCAGCCAAGCCGTCCAGGGGGTCGCAAATTCACCCCTCCACTTT. Protein product: CASSQAVQGVANSPLHF.

The V call is TRBV4-3, the J call TRBJ2-4, with D perhaps matching TRBD1 (5 bases). The J call may be mistaken, given a closer DNA end match to TRBJ2-7. This CDR3 comprises 12 residues. The V gene's germline CDR1 is LGHNA and CDR2 YSLEER. CDR3 nucleotides: TGCGCCAGCAGCGCAGGGTCTGGCGAGCAGTACTTC. Translation: CASSAGSGEQYF.

This clonotype has more than one count but fewer than ten. The CDR3 DNA is TGTGCCAGCAGCCAAACACAGGGGGATGGTTCACCCCTCCACTTT. The encoded protein is CASSQTQGDGSPLHF. This chain connects TRBV3-1 to TRBJ1-6; 8 bases are shared with TRBD1. Germline CDR1 is LGHDT and CDR2 is YNNKEL (reference sequence). This CDR3 region has 15 residues. V lost 2 bases, J lost 9 bases, and 6 bases stayed unmatched.

The chain has TRBV7-9 and TRBJ2-7; 8 nucleotides line up with TRBD2. In germline, CDR1 is SEHNR, CDR2 FQNEAQ (reference sequence). This CDR3 contains 15 residues. The V and J ends lost 1 base and 4 bases, in that order; junction bases with no gene match: 6. The CDR3 region has the DNA TGTGCCAGCAGCTTAGTACACGGGGGGGTTTACGAGCAGTACTTC. It codes for CASSLVHGGVYEQYF.

This clonotype has only a few counts. The chain has TRBV12-3 or TRBV12-4 and TRBJ2-3; TRBD2 agrees at 8 bases. The V gene end was trimmed by 6 bases and the J gene end by 0 bases; junction bases not matched to a gene: 17. The CDR3 is 19 amino acids. CDR3 nucleotide sequence: TGTGCCAGCAGCATGCGAGTACTAGCGGCCTTATCTAGCACAGATACGCAGTATTTT. This sequence encodes CASSMRVLAALSSTDTQYF.

The chain employs TRBV2 and TRBJ2-7; D tentatively reads TRBD1 or TRBD2 (5 bases each). CDR1 is SNHLY and CDR2 is FYNNEI in the germline V gene. This CDR3 spans 15 amino acids. V lost 4 bases and J lost 4, with 17 bases in between. Here the CDR3 DNA reads TGTGCCAGCAGTGGACAGACTACGGGCGTATACGAGCAGTACTTC. The encoded protein is CASSGQTTGVYEQYF.

For this clonotype: Its ends do not fully match the called genes, so a read error is possible. The chain joins TRBV7-2 to TRBJ2-5, with a possible D match to TRBD2 (7 bases). Near its end, the DNA agrees better with TRBJ2-7, so the J call may be wrong. Germline V gene sequence: CDR1 SGHTA, CDR2 FQGNSA. This CDR3 spans 16 amino acids. CDR3 sequence reads: CASSLAGYGGGYEQYF. The CDR3 coding sequence is TGCGCCAGCAGCTTAGCGGGTTATGGAGGGGGCTACGAGCAGTACTTC.

The chain employs TRBV7-2 and TRBJ2-7; D gene ambiguous. V lost 5 bases and J 3 bases, leaving 20 bases between the germline ends. Germline CDR1 is SGHTA and CDR2 is FQGNSA. This CDR3 is 16 amino acids long. CDR3 loop: CASSPHRSLTLYEQYF. The CDR3 DNA follows: TGTGCCAGCAGCCCTCACCGGAGCCTGACCCTCTACGAGCAGTACTTC.

The chain uses TRBV24-1 and TRBJ1-5, with D unresolved. Trimming pared 6 bases from V and 7 bases from J, leaving 12 bases between. There are 13 residues in the CDR3. Germline loops: CDR1 KGHDR, CDR2 SFDVKD. CDR3 sequence reads: CATSLDWVQPQHF. CDR3 sequence (DNA): TGTGCCACCAGTCTCGATTGGGTGCAGCCCCAGCATTTT.